Reported below is one T cell receptor (beta chain). This clone's antigen is unknown. No base quality information exists; no much larger clone differs at one position. TCR CDR3 regions were amplified from genomic DNA by multiplex PCR using the deep immunoSEQ assay. Extracted genomic DNA from each cell subset was spread evenly across all wells of several immunoSEQ 96-well plates, with each plate serving as a replicate. Each replicate PCR for sorted subsets received about 0.2 ug genomic DNA, equal to some 32,000 T cell genomes. The purified libraries were quantified using a Qubit 3.0 fluorometer, sized with a Bioanalyzer 2100, and then quantified again using the KAPA Library Quantification kit. Each immunoSEQ 96-well plate was sequenced on its own single-read 150-cycle Illumina NextSeq 550 flow cell. In the original analysis: The immunoSEQ output contained only junctional sequences without quality scores, so filtering could not match that applied to full-length reads. To assign V/J genes and CDR3, sequences were annotated against IMGT germline references using PyIR, a Python wrapper for IgBLAST v1.9. Reads with weak V/J assignments (E-value above 1e-6), missing CDR3, stop codons, out-of-frame junctions, or ambiguous translated residues were removed. A V3J clonotype was defined by an identical inferred V gene, J gene, and CDR3 amino acid sequence. Percentage overlap between repertoires was computed as shared unique clonotypes divided by the size of the smaller repertoire. RTK rarefaction, the Chao1 estimator, and Recon v2.1 estimates of unobserved clonotypes were used to assess repertoire richness. For all TCRbeta clonotypes obtained by the gDNA method from a handful of donors, generation probabilities were computed with OLGA. TCRdb took this table from immuneACCESS and kept in-frame rearrangements with V and J called. Such tables lack part of the clones; where checked against another copy, unresolved V genes explain under half of the gap, and the rest is unexplained. Clone size and the V and J calls come from that table; the DNA yielded D and trimming. The table for this sample lists about 960,000 clones; roughly 72% of them were counted only once. The top ten clonotypes cover over 1.3% of the sample.

The data belong to a study of shared clonotypes between healthy human individuals (dated by TCRdb to the early 2020s). Concerning the study at large: The cohort included three men and a couple of women between 18 and 49 years of age. For each donor, CD4 naive and CD4 memory were each given three plates, CD8 naive was given two plates, and CD8 memory was given one plate. To estimate repertoire size and how much clonotypes are shared between individuals, the study performed deep sequencing of blood TCR repertoires from about 5 healthy adults. Libraries were prepared and TCR repertoires were sequenced by different laboratories using diverse techniques, in order to increase sequencing depth and limit assay-specific biases. Per donor, leukapheresis produced somewhere between about 0.85 and 10 billion PBMCs. Results and caveats for the whole study, not just this receptor: Sampling was limited to blood, and TCR repertoires in tissue likely differ from TCR repertoires in blood. The genetic and exposure-history diversity represented was limited by the small number of donors. Pairwise subsampling indicated that sequencing depth was expected to affect the degree of clonotype sharing among donors. Even with the large sequencing depth, rarefaction of the sorted-subset datasets indicated that sequencing was incomplete. Across several donors, 5% to 6% of naive CD4, roughly 3.5% of naive CD8, 2.3% of memory CD4, and roughly 0.41% of memory CD8 clonotypes were shared. Compared with non-shared clonotypes, clonotypes shared by all four sorted-subset donors had higher generation probabilities. Naive subsets generally had larger estimated clonotype richness than memory subsets.

Cut back by 5 bases and 12 bases, the V and J ends lie 11 bases apart. Taken from the germline V gene, the CDR1 and CDR2 loops are SGHTA and FQGNSA. The CDR3, cysteine through phenylalanine, is 11 amino acids long. The DNA shown is the 33-base CDR3, in frame from base 1. The donors were healthy, HIV-negative adults who had no recently reported acute infections or vaccinations. Every donor was a Caucasian adult living in Nashville, Tennessee, USA. CD4+ T cells were enriched through magnetic negative selection, after which naive cells were positively selected on CD45RA and the remaining negative fraction served as the memory subset. Blood was collected by leukapheresis, and PBMCs were isolated by Ficoll-Histopaque density gradient centrifugation and then cryopreserved in liquid nitrogen vapor phase. Purity and quantity of every magnetically sorted T cell population were checked by analytical flow cytometry. Genomic DNA was isolated from every sorted fraction and measured by UV absorbance on a Nanodrop 2000c.

Specimen: memory CD4+ T cells sorted from blood. The cell subset or site label on this specimen signifies: CD45RA-negative fraction. This receptor was taken from a man between 18 and 35 years old in good health. Here the chain combines TRBV7-2 and TRBJ2-1; the D match is possibly TRBD1 or TRBD2, with 5 bases aligned in each. The DNA sequence is as follows: TGTGCCAGCAGCCCCGGGACGCCGCAGTTCTTC. Its protein reads: CASSPGTPQFF.